This T cell receptor beta chain was profiled in a study of regulatory T cells in long-lasting Graves disease (dated by TCRdb to the early 2020s). Looking at the study overall: Antithyroid drugs had been taken for less than 3 months by newly diagnosed Graves' disease patients. The study was conducted in China and was registered as a clinical trial. Patients with persistent Graves' disease were compared with patients with newly diagnosed Graves' disease using TCR sequencing and RNA sequencing of peripheral blood. A total of some 35 samples underwent TCR sequencing: 13 from persistent and about 20 from newly diagnosed Graves' disease patients. Results the study describes overall, beyond this receptor: As a limitation, the authors acknowledged that the small sample size may reduce accuracy. Sequencing and analysis were limited to the TCR beta chain. More public clonotypes were shared among persistent patients (roughly 2,900) than among newly diagnosed patients (roughly 1,000). Persistent disease showed preferential use of TRBV28, TRBJ1-2 and TRBJ2-5, whereas newly diagnosed disease favored TRBV20-1 and TRBJ2-1. Compared with newly diagnosed patients, persistent Graves' disease patients had lower TCR Shannon entropy and fewer highly expanded clones, which suggests clonal expansion. Because the primary lesion, thyroid tissue, could not be accessed, the study looked at peripheral blood alone.

There are a few counts of this clonotype. There is no known antigen for this receptor. Base qualities are not recorded, but no much larger clone differs from it by a single base. Library preparation used multiplex PCR. TCRdb lists the instrument as Illumina HiSeq 4000. To build TCR beta libraries, CDR3 regions were amplified by Arm-PCR using iRepertoire HTBI primers. Before sequencing, the PCR products went through gel purification. The original methods were these. Gene usage analysis of CDR3 amino acid clonotypes relied on the 60 or so TRBV and about 15 TRBJ segments identified across samples. COPE and FqMerger were used to merge the filtered high-quality paired reads into contigs. BLAST was used to align contigs to IMGT TRBV, TRBD and TRBJ reference genes, with CDR3 defined following IMGT. Highly expanded clones were defined as clonotypes with a frequency above 0.1%. Shannon entropy was used to measure repertoire diversity, and the Gini coefficient was used to measure V-J evenness. A clonotype found in more than one individual was treated as public. TCRdb passed the public sequencing reads through fastp at Q25 and MiXCR, retaining productive beta sequences. Identical CDR3 protein sequences are pooled into one entry, listed with their most common genes and DNA. The V and J calls, along with clone size, are taken from TCRdb and not from the paper's own processing. In this sample the table shows more than 400,000 distinct CDR3 sequences, 16% of which occur a single time. 12% of the sample lies in the top ten.

Deletion took 1 base off V and 0 bases off J, with a span of 13 bases between the germline ends. CDR1 and CDR2, per the germline V gene, are MNHEY and SVGEGT. From cysteine to phenylalanine, the CDR3 is 17 amino acids long. CDR3 DNA is the only sequence kept; it has 51 bases, read in frame from the first base. Taken with the paper, the label for time point translates to: newly diagnosed GD, antithyroid drugs for less than 3 months. RNA was extracted from PBMCs in TRIzol for both TCR sequencing and RNA sequencing. The diagnosis of Graves' disease followed American Thyroid Association guidelines. Recruitment of patients was carried out at an endocrinology department in Xi'an, China. Each patient gave approximately 9.7 milliliters of peripheral blood, collected in an EDTA anticoagulant tube. Ficoll Paque Plus density gradient separation was used to isolate PBMCs, and no additional T cell sorting was done. An Agilent 2100 Bioanalyzer and agarose gel were used to check RNA quality, while a NanoDrop 2000 measured RNA concentration.

The data also belong to a second study, concerning T cells in Graves' hyperthyroidism and ophthalmopathy. From that second study: A patient counted as having stable Graves' hyperthyroidism if no progression to ophthalmopathy occurred over 18 months of follow-up. The hyperthyroidism patients were between 18 and 65 years old and newly diagnosed, with a disease duration of less than 2 months. Exclusion was applied to patients with uncontrolled infections, other autoimmune diseases, pregnancy or lactation. Diagnoses were based on clinical symptoms, serum thyroxine and TRAb, thyroid ultrasound and orbital computed tomography. For the first round of RT-PCR on the TCR CDR3, the HTBI primer set was used together with the Qiagen OneStep RT-PCR kit. Most expanded thyroid clonotypes (frequency above 0.001) were also detected in blood, suggesting blood repertoires may reflect thyroid immune responses. Ophthalmopathy was separated from stable hyperthyroidism by a 13 V-J signature model, with around 90% sensitivity and roughly 81% specificity obtained in cross-validation and 80%/75% obtained in testing. In validation, the model predicted progression to ophthalmopathy with around 71% sensitivity and about 73% specificity, a median of 6.5 months before onset. To identify distinguishing TCR V-J signatures, a discovery cohort of some 99 patients was used, comprising roughly 45 with Graves' ophthalmopathy and 57 with stable Graves' hyperthyroidism. Whether ophthalmopathy could be predicted prospectively was tested in an independent validation cohort made up of under 20 hyperthyroidism patients plus 17 patients who later progressed to ophthalmopathy. The 100 discovery patients were randomly divided into training and test sets at a 7:3 ratio. In addition, the study compared T-cell repertoires in thyroid tissue and in blood from six Graves' hyperthyroidism patients. Following sampling, methimazole starting at 30 mg daily was given to hyperthyroidism patients, and high-dose intravenous methylprednisolone was given to ophthalmopathy patients. The libraries were constructed in a second round of multiplex PCR and then size-selected and purified. Paired-end sequencing of the libraries was performed with 100 bp reads on an Illumina HiSeq2000. Raw data were processed with SOAPnuke, discarding reads with adapters, uncalled bases, mean Phred below 15, or no exact constant-primer or identifier match. High-quality paired reads were merged using COPE v1.2.5, and each unique nucleotide sequence was defined as a clonotype. MiTCR v1.1 was used to align the clonotypes against IMGT TRBV, TRBD and TRBJ reference segments. Only V-J combinations with frequency above 0.0001, covering approximately 99% of repertoires, were analysed. A TCS score was defined as the ratio between F50 (clonal expansion) and ExV (chaos), using BLOSUM62-based TCRdist between CDR3 peptides within each V-J. Welch's t-statistics and random forest reduced around 550 V-J features to some 14, which were used in a naive Bayes classifier (R e1071). No statistical method was used to fix the sample size in advance, and group allocation was not hidden from the investigators. According to the paper, TCR Vbeta CDR3 sequencing was carried out on around 140 peripheral blood samples, which came from 40 to 45 ophthalmopathy, 70 to 80 hyperthyroidism and 17 progressor patients.

The sequences come from peripheral blood mononuclear cells (PBMCs), collected at new diagnosis, from a patient treated with antithyroid drugs. In this chain, TRBV6-2 or TRBV6-3 is recombined with TRBJ1-3; TRBD1 is a weak D gene call, 5 bases matching. This clonotype was obtained from a man aged 40-50 years with Graves disease. Donor details come from another sample of the same person, matched by shared clones. The nucleotide sequence is TGTGCCAGCAGTTACTGGGGTCCCGGGACCTCTGGAAACACCATATATTTT. Translation gives CASSYWGPGTSGNTIYF.